This paragraph covers one T cell receptor (beta chain) sequence. The sample comes from a study of blood T cell repertoires in COVID-19. The repertoire was sequenced with immunoSEQ multiplex PCR; TCRdb's copy has only in-frame clones and lacks some. Here the sample spans fewer than 250,000 clones, 80% to 90% being singletons. The germline gives CDR1 GTSNPN, CDR2 SVGIG (reference sequence). The CDR3 has 17 amino acids. J gave up 3 bases and V 4 bases, and 16 bases lay outside the gene matches. The chain combines TRBV30 with TRBJ2-7; 9 nucleotides match TRBD1. The sequence was collected from a man aged 40-49 years with acute or convalescent COVID-19. Sequencing was carried out using peripheral blood. The CDR3 is CAWTGAGTGGLSYEQYF. DNA for the CDR3: TGTGCCTGGACCGGGGCCGGAACAGGGGGCCTAAGCTACGAGCAGTACTTC.